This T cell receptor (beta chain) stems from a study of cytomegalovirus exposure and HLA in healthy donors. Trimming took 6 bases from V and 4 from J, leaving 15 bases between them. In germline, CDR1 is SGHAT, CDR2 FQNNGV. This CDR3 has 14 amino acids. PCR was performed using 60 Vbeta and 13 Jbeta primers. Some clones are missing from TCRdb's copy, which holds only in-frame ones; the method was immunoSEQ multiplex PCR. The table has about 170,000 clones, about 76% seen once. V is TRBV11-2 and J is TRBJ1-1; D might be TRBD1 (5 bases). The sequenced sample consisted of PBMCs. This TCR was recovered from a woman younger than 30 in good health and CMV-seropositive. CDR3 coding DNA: TGTGCCAGCAGATCGTTAAGGGGTACCACTGAAGCTTTCTTT. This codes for CASRSLRGTTEAFF. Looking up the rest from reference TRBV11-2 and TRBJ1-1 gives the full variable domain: EAGVAQSPRYKIIEKRQSVAFWCNPISGHATLYWYQQILGQGPKLLIQFQNNGVVDDSQLPKDRFSAERLKGVDSTLKIQPAKLEDSAVYLCASRSLRGTTEAFFGQGTRLTVV.